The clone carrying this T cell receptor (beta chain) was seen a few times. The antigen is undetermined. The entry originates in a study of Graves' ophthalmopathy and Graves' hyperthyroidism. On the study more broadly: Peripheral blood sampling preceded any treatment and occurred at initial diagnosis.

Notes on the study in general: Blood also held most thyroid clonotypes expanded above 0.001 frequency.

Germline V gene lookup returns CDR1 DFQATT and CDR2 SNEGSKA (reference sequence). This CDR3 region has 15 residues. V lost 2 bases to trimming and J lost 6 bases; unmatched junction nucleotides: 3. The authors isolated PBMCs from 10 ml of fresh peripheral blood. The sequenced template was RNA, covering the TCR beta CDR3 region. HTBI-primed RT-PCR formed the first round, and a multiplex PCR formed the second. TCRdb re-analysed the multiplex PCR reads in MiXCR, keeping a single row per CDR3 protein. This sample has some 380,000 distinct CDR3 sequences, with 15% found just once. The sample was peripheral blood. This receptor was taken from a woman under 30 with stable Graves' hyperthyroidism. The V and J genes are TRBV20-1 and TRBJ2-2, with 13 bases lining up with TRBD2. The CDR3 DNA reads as TGCAGTGCTAGAAGACTAGCGGGGGGTGCCGGGGAGCTGTTTTTT. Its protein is CSARRLAGGAGELFF.